This entry features one TCR beta chain sequence. Its specificity is not known. The data were taken from a study of a mutant IDH1 vaccine in newly diagnosed glioma. The CDR3 has 14 residues. The germline V gene encodes CDR1 LGHNA and CDR2 YNFKEQ. Trimming removed 0 bases at V and 6 bases at J, with 10 bases between. Only in-frame clones appear in the TCRdb table, and some are missing; sequencing was by immunoSEQ multiplex PCR. This repertoire shows 35,000 to 45,000 clones, around 83% found once; its top ten account for just over 5%. Noted time point: week 35, safety follow-up. The study gave 300 ug of mutant IDH1 20-mer peptide per vaccine dose, with topical imiquimod. Diagnosis in the donors showed new WHO grade 3 or 4 astrocytomas that were IDH1-mutant and ATRX-lost.

The chain joins TRBV4-2 to TRBJ2-3; D uncertain. This receptor was obtained from a woman aged 50 to 60 with glioma. Sequences were derived from PBMCs, sampled from a glioma patient whose treatment included an IDH1 peptide vaccine. CDR3 coding DNA: TGTGCCAGCAGCCAAGAAGAGTCTAAGGATACGCAGTATTTT. It yields the protein CASSQEESKDTQYF.